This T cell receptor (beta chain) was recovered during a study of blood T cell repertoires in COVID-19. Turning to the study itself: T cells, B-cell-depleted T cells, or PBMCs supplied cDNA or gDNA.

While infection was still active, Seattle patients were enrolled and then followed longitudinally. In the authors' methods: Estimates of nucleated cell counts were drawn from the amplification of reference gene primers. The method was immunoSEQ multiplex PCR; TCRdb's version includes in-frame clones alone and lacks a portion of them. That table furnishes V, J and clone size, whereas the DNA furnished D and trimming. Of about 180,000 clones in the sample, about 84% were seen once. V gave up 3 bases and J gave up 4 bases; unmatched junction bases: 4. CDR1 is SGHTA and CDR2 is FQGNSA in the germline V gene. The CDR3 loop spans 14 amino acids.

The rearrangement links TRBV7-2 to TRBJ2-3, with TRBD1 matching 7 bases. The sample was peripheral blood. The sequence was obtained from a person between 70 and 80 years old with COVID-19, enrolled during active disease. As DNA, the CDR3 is TGTGCCAGCAGCTTCAGACAGGGCTCAGATACGCAGTATTTT. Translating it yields CASSFRQGSDTQYF.